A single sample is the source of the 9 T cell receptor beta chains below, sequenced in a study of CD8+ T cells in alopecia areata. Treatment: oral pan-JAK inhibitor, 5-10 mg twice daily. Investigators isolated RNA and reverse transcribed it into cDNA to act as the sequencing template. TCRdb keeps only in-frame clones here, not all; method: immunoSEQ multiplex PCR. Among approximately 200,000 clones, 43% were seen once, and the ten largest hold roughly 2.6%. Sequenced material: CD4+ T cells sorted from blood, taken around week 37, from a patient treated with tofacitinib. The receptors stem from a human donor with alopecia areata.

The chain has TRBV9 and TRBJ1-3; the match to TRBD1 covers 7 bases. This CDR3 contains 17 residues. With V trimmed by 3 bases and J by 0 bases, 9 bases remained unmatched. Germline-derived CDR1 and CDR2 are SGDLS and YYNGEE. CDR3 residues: CASSAGDSGFSGNTIYF. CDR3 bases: TGTGCCAGCAGCGCCGGGGACAGTGGATTCTCTGGAAACACCATATATTTT.

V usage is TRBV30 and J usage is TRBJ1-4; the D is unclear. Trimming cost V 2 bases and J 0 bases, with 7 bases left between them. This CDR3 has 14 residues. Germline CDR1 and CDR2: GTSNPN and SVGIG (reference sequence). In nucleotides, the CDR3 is TGTGCCTGGAGTAGCGCCGCAACTAATGAAAAACTGTTTTTT. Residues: CAWSSAATNEKLFF.

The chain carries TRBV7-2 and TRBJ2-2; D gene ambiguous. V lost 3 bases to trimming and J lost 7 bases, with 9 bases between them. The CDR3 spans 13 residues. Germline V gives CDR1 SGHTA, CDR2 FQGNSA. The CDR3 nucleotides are TGTGCCAGCAGCTTTTACGCGAGCGGGGAGCTGTTTTTT. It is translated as CASSFYASGELFF.

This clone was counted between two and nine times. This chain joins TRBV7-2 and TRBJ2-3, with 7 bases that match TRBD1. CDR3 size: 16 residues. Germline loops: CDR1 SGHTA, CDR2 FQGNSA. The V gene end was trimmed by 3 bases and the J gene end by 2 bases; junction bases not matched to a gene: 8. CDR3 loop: CASSFDGTDYTDTQYF. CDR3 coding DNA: TGTGCCAGCAGCTTCGACGGGACAGATTACACAGATACGCAGTATTTT.

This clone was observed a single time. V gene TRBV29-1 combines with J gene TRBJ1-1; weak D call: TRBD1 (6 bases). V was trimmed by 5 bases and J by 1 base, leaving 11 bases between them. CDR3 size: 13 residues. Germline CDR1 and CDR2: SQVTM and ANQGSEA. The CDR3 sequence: CSVNRAPNTEAFF. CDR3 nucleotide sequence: TGCAGCGTTAACAGGGCTCCGAACACTGAAGCTTTCTTT.

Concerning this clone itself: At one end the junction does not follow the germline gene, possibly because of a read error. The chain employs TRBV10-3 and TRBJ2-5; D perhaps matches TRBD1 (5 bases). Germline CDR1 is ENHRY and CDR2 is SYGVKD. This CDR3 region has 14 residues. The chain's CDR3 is CASSGAAGRETQYF. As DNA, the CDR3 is TGTGCCAGCAGTGGGGCGGCCGGACGAGAGACCCAGTACTTC.

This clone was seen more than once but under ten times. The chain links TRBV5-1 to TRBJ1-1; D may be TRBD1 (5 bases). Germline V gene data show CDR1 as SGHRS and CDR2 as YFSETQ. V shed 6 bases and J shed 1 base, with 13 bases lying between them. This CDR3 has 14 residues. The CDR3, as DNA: TGCGCCAGCAAGGATTCGGGGCAGAACACTGAAGCTTTCTTT. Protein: CASKDSGQNTEAFF. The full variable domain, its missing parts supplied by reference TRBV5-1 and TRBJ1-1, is KAGVTQTPRYLIKTRGQQVTLSCSPISGHRSVSWYQQTPGQGLQFLFEYFSETQRNKGNFPGRFSGRQFSNSRSEMNVSTLELGDSALYLCASKDSGQNTEAFFGQGTRLTVV.

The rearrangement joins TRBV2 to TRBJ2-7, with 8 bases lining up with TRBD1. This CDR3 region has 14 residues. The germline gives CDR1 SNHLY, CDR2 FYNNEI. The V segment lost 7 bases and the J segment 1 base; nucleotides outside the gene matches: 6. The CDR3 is CASMGTGQSYEQYF. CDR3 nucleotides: TGTGCCAGCATGGGGACAGGACAGTCCTACGAGCAGTACTTC.

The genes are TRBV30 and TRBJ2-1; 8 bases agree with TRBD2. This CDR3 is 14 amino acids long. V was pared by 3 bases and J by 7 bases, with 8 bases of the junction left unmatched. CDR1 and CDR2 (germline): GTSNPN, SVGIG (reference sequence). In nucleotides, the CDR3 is TGTGCCTGGAGCTCGGGAGGGCTGCGGAATGAGCAGTTCTTC. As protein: CAWSSGGLRNEQFF.